This T cell receptor beta chain is drawn from a study of T cells in tuberculosis. V lost 4 bases, J lost 5 bases, and 7 bases stayed unmatched. The CDR3 covers 16 residues. Germline V CDR1 and CDR2: SGHRS, YFSETQ. This clone was seen a handful of times. Assay: immunoSEQ multiplex PCR; the TCRdb copy retains only in-frame clones and omits some. The sample records tens of thousands of clones, around 97% being singletons. The sequence derives from a donor between 10 and 29 years old with latent tuberculosis or without tuberculosis infection. Sequenced material: PBMCs. J is TRBJ1-6 and V is TRBV5-1, with 9 positions matching TRBD1. CDR3 protein: CASSRTGTGNNSPLHF. The CDR3 DNA reads as TGCGCCAGCAGCCGCACCGGGACAGGGAATAATTCACCCCTCCACTTT.